The 23 T cell receptor beta chains below come from one sample, sequenced in a study of blood T cells in healthy people across ages (dated by TCRdb to between 2014 and 2017). Preparation of the library involved 5' RACE. The sample was run on an Illumina HiSeq 2500. The second PCR ran for roughly 7 to 11 cycles and used a J-beta primer mix along with a sample-barcoded 5' primer. TCRdb passed the public sequencing reads through fastp at Q25 and MiXCR, retaining productive beta sequences. When rows share a CDR3 protein, they turn into one entry using the most common DNA and genes. In all, the sample holds over 700,000 distinct CDR3 sequences, and about 53% of those were seen once. The ten largest clones represent approximately 40% of the sample. Specimen: blood. The origin of the receptors is an elderly man in good health.

This clonotype was picked up a small number of times. This chain uses TRBV2 with TRBJ2-4, with D perhaps TRBD1 or TRBD2 (7 bases each). The CDR3 runs 14 residues. Trimming left V 4 bases short and J 7 bases short, with 14 bases between. Germline V gene data show CDR1 as SNHLY and CDR2 as FYNNEI. The CDR3 region is CASSAVRGGNIQYF. CDR3 nucleotide sequence: TGTGCCAGCAGTGCGGTCAGGGGGGGGAACATTCAGTACTTC.

This rearrangement joins TRBV24-1 to TRBJ2-1, with 10 nucleotides matching TRBD2. The J call may not be correct, given that the DNA end is closer to TRBJ2-7. Germline CDR1 is KGHDR and CDR2 is SFDVKD. CDR3 length equals 16 residues. The CDR3 DNA is TGTGCCACCAGTGACCGGACTAGCGGTACCTACAATGAGCAGTACTTC. Translating it yields CATSDRTSGTYNEQYF.

This clonotype appeared a few times. This chain uses TRBV10-3 with TRBJ2-1; 9 nucleotides align to TRBD2. Germline assignment: CDR1 ENHRY and CDR2 SYGVKD. V gave up 6 bases and J gave up 8 bases; unmatched junction bases: 5. The CDR3 sequence is 13 residues long. The CDR3 nucleotides are TGTGCCATCAGGGGACTAGCAGTCGATGAGCAGTTCTTC. It translates to CAIRGLAVDEQFF.

The chain recombines TRBV30 with TRBJ2-3; D might be TRBD2 (6 bases). Germline loops: CDR1 GTSNPN, CDR2 SVGIG (reference sequence). V was clipped by 2 bases and J by 14 bases, with 23 bases between them. The length of the CDR3 is 14 residues. The DNA of the CDR3 is TGTGCCTGGAGTCACGGGCGGGGAGGCAGATACGCGTATTTT. The encoded protein is CAWSHGRGGRYAYF.

This chain links TRBV20-1 with TRBJ2-7, with 8 positions matching TRBD2. The CDR3 is 13 amino acids. V lost 5 bases, J lost 4 bases, and 7 bases stayed unmatched. Germline values: CDR1 DFQATT, CDR2 SNEGSKA (reference sequence). The CDR3 loop reads CSAVLAGGYEQYF. DNA for the CDR3: TGCAGTGCTGTCCTGGCGGGAGGTTACGAGCAGTACTTC.

The table lists this clonotype with a count of one. The chain couples TRBV3-1 to TRBJ2-1, with D possibly being TRBD1 or TRBD2 (5 bases each). Trimming left V 3 bases short and J 12 bases short, with 15 bases between. Germline V CDR1 and CDR2: LGHDT, YNNKEL (reference sequence). The CDR3 contains 13 residues. The CDR3 DNA is TGTGCCAGCAGCCAGGGACGAACCACTGGGCAGTTCTTC. Protein: CASSQGRTTGQFF.

This clonotype was seen only a few times. This chain uses TRBV12-3 or TRBV12-4 with TRBJ1-6; 8 bases line up with TRBD1. Unmatched junction bases numbered 3, after V lost 6 bases and J lost 5 bases. This CDR3 is 14 amino acids long. This CDR3 reads CASSPGGNNSPLHF. CDR3 nucleotides: TGTGCCAGCAGCCCAGGGGGCAATAATTCACCCCTCCACTTT.

V usage is TRBV6-1 and J usage is TRBJ2-7; D ambiguous. This CDR3 contains 13 residues. Germline loops: CDR1 MNHNS, CDR2 SASEGT. V gave up 0 bases and J gave up 8 bases, with 11 bases separating them. CDR3 bases: TGTGCCAGCAGTGAAGCGGGCGAAGCGAAGCAGTACTTC. It translates to CASSEAGEAKQYF.

This clonotype was picked up a small number of times. The chain uses TRBV2 and TRBJ1-2; D is undetermined. Germline-derived CDR1 and CDR2 are SNHLY and FYNNEI. The ends were cut back, 6 bases at V and 5 bases at J, with 13 bases in the middle. CDR3 length: 13 residues. This CDR3 reads CASSPAGEYGYTF. The DNA of the CDR3 is TGTGCCAGCAGCCCGGCCGGAGAATATGGCTACACCTTC.

The chain uses TRBV7-2 and TRBJ2-5, with 11 nucleotides matching TRBD2. Germline loops: CDR1 SGHTA, CDR2 FQGNSA. The CDR3 runs 18 residues. V was pared by 0 bases and J by 2 bases, with 8 bases of the junction left unmatched. Written as DNA, the CDR3 is TGTGCCAGCAGCTTAGCGCTAGCGGGAGGTCTAAGGCAAGAGACCCAGTACTTC. This translates into CASSLALAGGLRQETQYF.

The CDR3 nucleotides read TGCAGTGCTACGACCGGGACAGCACACGTTTCTAACTATGGCTACACCTTC. Residues: CSATTGTAHVSNYGYTF. The rearrangement uses TRBV20-1 and TRBJ1-2, with 7 positions matching TRBD1. Germline values: CDR1 DFQATT, CDR2 SNEGSKA (reference sequence). The CDR3 is 17 residues long. With V trimmed by 4 bases and J by 0 bases, 14 bases remained unmatched.

The rearrangement links TRBV7-2 to TRBJ2-5, with 12 positions matching TRBD1. The CDR3 has 15 amino acids. Losses at the gene ends were 5 bases for V and 11 bases for J; bases not matched to a gene: 12. Germline loops: CDR1 SGHTA, CDR2 FQGNSA. The CDR3 coding sequence is TGTGCCAGCAGCGACACCGGGACAGGGGGCGGGGAGCAGTACTTC. As protein: CASSDTGTGGGEQYF.

Note on this clonotype: The germline gene is not matched at one end of the junction; a read error may be the cause. The chain is built from TRBV24-1 and TRBJ2-3, with TRBD2 as a possible D gene (5 bases). CDR3 length equals 13 residues. CDR1 is KGHDR and CDR2 is SFDVKD in the germline V gene. CDR3 DNA sequence: TGTACCACCAGTGATTTGATGAGCGGTACGCAGTATTTT. As protein: CTTSDLMSGTQYF.

The chain employs TRBV7-2 and TRBJ2-7; D remains ambiguous. The V and J ends lost 1 base and 3 bases respectively, with 10 bases between them. There are 14 residues in the CDR3. Germline V gene lookup returns CDR1 SGHTA and CDR2 FQGNSA. CDR3 nucleotide sequence: TGTGCCAGCAGCTTAGGACGTGGAGTCTACGAGCAGTACTTC. This encodes CASSLGRGVYEQYF.

This clonotype was seen repeatedly, ten times or more. V usage is TRBV11-3 and J usage is TRBJ2-7, with D possibly TRBD2 on 5 matching bases. Germline V gene sequence: CDR1 SGHNT, CDR2 YENEEA. The V end was cut by 5 bases, the J end by 0 bases, with 11 bases between. CDR3 length equals 14 residues. In DNA form, the CDR3 reads TGTGCCAGCAGCCCGCATCGGGGCTCCTACGAGCAGTACTTC. Protein: CASSPHRGSYEQYF.

V and J are TRBV24-1 and TRBJ1-2; possibly TRBD1 for D (6 bases). Looked up from germline, CDR1 is KGHDR and CDR2 is SFDVKD. CDR3 length: 15 residues. Trimming took 3 bases from V and 4 from J, leaving 14 bases between them. The CDR3 DNA sequence: TGTGCCACCAGTGATCCCCCGACAGGAGGCTATGGCTACACCTTC. It yields the protein CATSDPPTGGYGYTF.

Of note for this clonotype: At one end, the junction sequence differs from germline, possibly due to a read error. The chain combines TRBV12-3 or TRBV12-4 with TRBJ2-7, with 9 nucleotides matching TRBD1. The CDR3 runs to 15 residues. This chain's CDR3 is CASRGQGLSSYEQCF. In DNA, the CDR3 is TGTGCCAGCAGGGGACAGGGCCTGAGCTCCTACGAGCAGTGCTTC.

This chain joins TRBV20-1 and TRBJ2-1; 7 nucleotides align to TRBD2. Germline assignment: CDR1 DFQATT and CDR2 SNEGSKA (reference sequence). Trimming at V came to 0 bases and at J to 3 bases, leaving 14 bases not matched to a gene. This CDR3 has 18 residues. The CDR3 region is CSARDIGGSPPFYNEQFF. CDR3 nucleotides: TGCAGTGCTAGAGATATTGGCGGGAGCCCCCCTTTCTACAATGAGCAGTTCTTC.

This chain joins TRBV5-1 and TRBJ1-1; tentatively, D is TRBD1 (6 bases). Trimming cost V 4 bases and J 5 bases, with 21 bases left between them. The CDR3 is 16 amino acids. The V gene's germline CDR1 is SGHRS and CDR2 YFSETQ. CDR3 DNA: TGCGCCAGCAGCAAAGATCTCAGGGGAAGGGGAACTGAAGCTTTCTTT. Translating gives CASSKDLRGRGTEAFF.

The V call is TRBV7-9, the J call TRBJ2-3, with D perhaps matching TRBD2 (5 bases). Trimming left V 2 bases short and J 14 bases short, with 26 bases between. Germline CDR1 SEHNR, CDR2 FQNEAQ (reference sequence). The CDR3 totals 16 residues. The CDR3 is CASSLYPRRTRRYAYF. The CDR3 DNA follows: TGTGCCAGCAGCTTATATCCACGCCGGACTCGCAGATACGCGTATTTT.

This clonotype was counted between two and nine times. The V and J genes are TRBV29-1 and TRBJ2-1; no firm D call. This CDR3 spans 10 amino acids. Trimming left V 7 bases short and J 10 bases short, with 11 bases between. CDR1 and CDR2 from the germline V gene are SQVTM and ANQGSEA. CDR3 amino acids: CSARHEEQFF. In DNA, the CDR3 is TGCAGCGCCCGACACGAGGAGCAGTTCTTC.

V and J are TRBV7-9 and TRBJ2-1; D call uncertain. Germline V gene sequence: CDR1 SEHNR, CDR2 FQNEAQ (reference sequence). Trimming pared 5 bases from V and 2 bases from J, leaving 13 bases between. CDR3 length equals 15 residues. As DNA, the CDR3 is TGTGCCAGCAGCACACCCCAACCGACCTACAATGAGCAGTTCTTC. Its protein product is CASSTPQPTYNEQFF. Supplemented by reference TRBV7-9 and TRBJ2-1, the full variable domain reads DTGVSQNPRHKITKRGQNVTFRCDPISEHNRLYWYRQTLGQGPEFLTYFQNEAQLEKSRLLSDRFSAERPKGSFSTLEIQRTEQGDSAMYLCASSTPQPTYNEQFFGPGTRLTVL.

This chain connects TRBV7-2 to TRBJ2-7, with TRBD2 matching 8 bases. From germline, CDR1 is SGHTA and CDR2 FQGNSA. The CDR3 runs to 18 residues. Unmatched junction bases numbered 15, after V lost 4 bases and J lost 1 base. For the CDR3, the DNA is TGTGCCAGCAGCTACACACTCCCGGGACTAGGCAGGTCCTACGAGCAGTACTTC. It specifies CASSYTLPGLGRSYEQYF.